This T cell receptor beta chain was observed in a study of T-cell reconstitution after alpha-beta-depleted transplantation in children. This clonotype has only a few counts. Preparation of the TCRbeta library used unique molecular identifiers. TCRdb called the PCR reads again in MiXCR, with one record for every CDR3 protein. The sample lists roughly 500,000 distinct CDR3 sequences; approximately 30% were seen once. The source was PBMCs from the stem cell graft donor, collected from the stem cell graft. The clonotype comes from a human donor who donated a stem cell graft to a child with aplastic anemia.

CDR3 protein: CAISDSVKDTQYF. Written as DNA, the CDR3 is TGTGCCATCAGTGATTCGGTTAAGGATACGCAGTATTTT. V and J are TRBV10-3 and TRBJ2-3, with unresolved D. Germline CDR1 is ENHRY and CDR2 is SYGVKD. Trimming pared 3 bases from V and 6 bases from J, leaving 10 bases between. The CDR3 is 13 amino acids.